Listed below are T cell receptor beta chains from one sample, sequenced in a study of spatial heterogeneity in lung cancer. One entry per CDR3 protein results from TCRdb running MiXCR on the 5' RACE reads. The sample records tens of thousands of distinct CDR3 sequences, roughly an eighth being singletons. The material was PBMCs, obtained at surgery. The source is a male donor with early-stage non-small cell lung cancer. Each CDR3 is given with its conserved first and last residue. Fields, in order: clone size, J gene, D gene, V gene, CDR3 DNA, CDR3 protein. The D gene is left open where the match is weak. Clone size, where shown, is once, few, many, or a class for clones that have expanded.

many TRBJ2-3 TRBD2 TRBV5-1 TGCGCCAGCACCTTAAAACCGGGACTACCCAAAAATTATCACACAGATACGCAGTATTTT CASTLKPGLPKNYHTDTQYF
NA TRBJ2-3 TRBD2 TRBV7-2 TGTGCCAGCAGCCAAACTAGCGGGAGGTCCGCCGGCACAGATACGCAGTATTTT CASSQTSGRSAGTDTQYF
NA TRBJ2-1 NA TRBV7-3 TGTGCCAGCAGCTTAAGAGCGAGCTCCTACAATGAGCAGTTCTTC CASSLRASSYNEQFF
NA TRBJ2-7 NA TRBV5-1 TGCGCCAGCAGCTTTAACCCGAAGGACTCAACTCCCAACGAGCAGTACTTC CASSFNPKDSTPNEQYF
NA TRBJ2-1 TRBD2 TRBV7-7 TGTGCTAGCAGCGCGGGGGGCAACAATGAGCAGTTCTTC CASSAGGNNEQFF
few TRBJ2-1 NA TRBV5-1 TGCGCCAGCAGCCTGCTTGCAGGTCGGGGCAATGAGCAGTTCTTC CASSLLAGRGNEQFF
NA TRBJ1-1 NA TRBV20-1 TGCAGTGCTAGAGATCTGGCCCCGGGCGTTGCTGAAGCTTTCTTT CSARDLAPGVAEAFF
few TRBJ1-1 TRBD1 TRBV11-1 TGTGCCAGCAGCCCGACAGGGGGGAACACTGAAGCTTTCTTT CASSPTGGNTEAFF
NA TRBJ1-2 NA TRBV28 TGTGCCAGCAGCCTCCTCTGTTCAGGGTCGGTCCCTGGTGGCTACACCTTC CASSLLCSGSVPGGYTF
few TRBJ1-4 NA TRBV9 TGTGCCAGCAGCGTAGGTGGGGGAGAAAAACTGTTTTTT CASSVGGGEKLFF